These 30 T cell receptor beta chains were all obtained from the same sample, sequenced in a study of blood T cell repertoires in COVID-19 (TCRdb year 2020). Library generation was performed with the immunoSEQ multiplex PCR assay. The source is immuneACCESS, and TCRdb retained only in-frame sequences with V and J called. Part of the clones is not carried over; for the studies checked, unresolved V genes explain less than half of this, and the remainder is unexplained. Present in this sample are tens of thousands of clones, around 90% of which were seen just once. Approximately 2.9% of the sample goes to the ten largest clones. The sequenced sample consisted of peripheral blood. The receptors shown here come from a man between 50 and 59 years old with active COVID-19.

This clone was seen just once. The V call is TRBV7-8, the J call TRBJ1-1, with D perhaps matching TRBD1 (6 bases). V shed 7 bases and J shed 4 bases, with 16 bases lying between them. The CDR3 has 14 residues. Germline V gene sequence: CDR1 SGHVS, CDR2 FQNEAQ. In DNA form, the CDR3 reads TGTGCCAGCAAAGGGGGGGCGAAGAGCACTGAAGCTTTCTTT. Protein sequence: CASKGGAKSTEAFF.

Here the CDR3 reads CASSFPGDTQYF. The CDR3 coding sequence is TGTGCCAGCAGTTTTCCGGGGGATACGCAGTATTTT. The rearrangement links TRBV6-2 or TRBV6-3 to TRBJ2-3; tentative D call: TRBD2 (5 bases). Germline lookup yields CDR1 MNHEY and CDR2 SVGEGT. CDR3 length equals 12 residues. Trimming shortened V by 4 bases and J by 6 bases, and 8 bases separated the two germline ends.

This sequence joins TRBV9 and TRBJ1-1; D is unclear. The CDR3 loop spans 14 amino acids. With 0 bases removed from V and 1 base from J, the gap between germline ends came to 7 bases. The germline gives CDR1 SGDLS, CDR2 YYNGEE. The CDR3 here is CASSVAGQNTEAFF. CDR3 sequence (DNA): TGTGCCAGCAGCGTAGCAGGCCAGAACACTGAAGCTTTCTTT.

This chain links TRBV12-3 or TRBV12-4 with TRBJ1-1; no reliable D call. V shed 6 bases and J shed 1 base, with 9 bases lying between them. There are 13 residues in the CDR3. CDR3 residues: CASSRVENTEAFF. In DNA form, the CDR3 reads TGTGCCAGCAGCCGGGTTGAGAACACTGAAGCTTTCTTT.

The V call is TRBV4-3, the J call TRBJ1-1; 11 bases fit TRBD1. Looked up from germline, CDR1 is LGHNA and CDR2 is YSLEER. Trimming cost V 3 bases and J 4 bases; bases outside gene matches: 1. The CDR3 has 14 residues. The CDR3 region has the DNA TGCGCCAGCAGCCACGGACAGGGGGCCACTGAAGCTTTCTTT. It specifies CASSHGQGATEAFF.

The V gene is TRBV6-2 or TRBV6-3, the J gene TRBJ2-1; 7 bases are shared with TRBD2. V lost 0 bases and J lost 6; bases outside the gene matches: 11. The germline V gene encodes CDR1 MNHEY and CDR2 SVGEGT. The CDR3 loop spans 17 amino acids. The CDR3 region is CASSYSRGLKRGNEQFF. In DNA, the CDR3 is TGTGCCAGCAGTTACTCGAGGGGCCTGAAGCGGGGCAATGAGCAGTTCTTC.

This chain joins TRBV9 and TRBJ1-3; 8 bases agree with TRBD1. V lost 0 bases and J lost 0; bases outside the gene matches: 8. The CDR3 sequence is 18 residues long. CDR1 and CDR2 from the germline V gene are SGDLS and YYNGEE. The CDR3 spells CASSVAVFGQGSGNTIYF. CDR3 nucleotide sequence: TGTGCCAGCAGCGTAGCTGTGTTTGGACAGGGCTCTGGAAACACCATATATTTT.

J is TRBJ1-1 and V is TRBV18; 7 bases fit TRBD1. CDR3 length: 16 amino acids. Looked up from germline, CDR1 is KGHSH and CDR2 is LQKENI. V trimming: 5 bases; J trimming: 1 base; junction bases outside the gene matches: 10. CDR3 protein: CASSSLEGAANTEAFF. In DNA form, the CDR3 reads TGTGCCAGCTCATCGTTAGAGGGGGCAGCGAACACTGAAGCTTTCTTT.

V gene TRBV6-6 combines with J gene TRBJ1-4; TRBD1 matches at 7 bases. The V segment lost 5 bases and the J segment 8 bases; nucleotides outside the gene matches: 14. The CDR3 loop spans 16 amino acids. Germline loops: CDR1 MNHNY, CDR2 SVGAGI (reference sequence). CDR3 loop: CASSPGTVLGYEKLFF. The CDR3 bases are TGTGCCAGCAGTCCCGGGACAGTCCTAGGGTACGAAAAACTGTTTTTT.

DNA of the CDR3: TGTGCCAGCAGCTTAGCAAGAGGGACAGGGGGGAATTCACCCCTCCACTTT. As protein: CASSLARGTGGNSPLHF. This chain links TRBV7-6 with TRBJ1-6; 11 bases fit TRBD1. This CDR3 contains 17 residues. CDR1 is SGHVS and CDR2 is FNYEAQ in the germline V gene. V shed 0 bases and J 7 bases; nucleotides not matched to a gene: 5.

V and J are TRBV9 and TRBJ2-7; 7 bases are a match to TRBD2. The CDR3 extends over 13 amino acids. CDR1 is SGDLS and CDR2 is YYNGEE in the germline V gene. Trimming took 4 bases from V and 9 from J; bases not matched to a gene: 10. The CDR3 sequence is CASSPQWGGPQYF. CDR3 nucleotide sequence: TGTGCCAGCAGCCCCCAATGGGGGGGACCGCAGTACTTC.

This clone was seen more than once but under ten times. The rearrangement joins TRBV6-6 to TRBJ1-5; a weak D match, TRBD1 (6 bases). Germline loops: CDR1 MNHNY, CDR2 SVGAGI (reference sequence). Trimming took 7 bases from V and 5 from J, leaving 15 bases between them. This CDR3 is 14 amino acids long. The CDR3 is CASTKQGSDQPQHF. DNA of the CDR3: TGTGCCAGCACCAAGCAGGGGTCCGATCAGCCCCAGCATTTT.

The chain employs TRBV10-2 and TRBJ2-1, with TRBD1 matching over 8 bases. The trim removed 6 bases at V and 6 bases at J, leaving 10 bases unmatched. This CDR3 comprises 15 residues. Germline CDR1 WSHSY, CDR2 SAAADI. CDR3 loop: CASSLNRGNGNEQFF. CDR3 DNA: TGCGCCAGCAGCTTGAACAGGGGGAATGGCAATGAGCAGTTCTTC.

There are a few counts of this clone. The rearrangement joins TRBV2 to TRBJ2-7; 7 bases align to TRBD1. The trim removed 6 bases at V and 6 bases at J, leaving 2 bases unmatched. CDR3 length: 11 amino acids. Germline-derived CDR1 and CDR2 are SNHLY and FYNNEI. Here the CDR3 DNA reads TGTGCCAGCAGCGACAGGGCCGAGCAGTACGTC. Its protein is CASSDRAEQYV.

The chain employs TRBV7-9 and TRBJ2-1; tentatively, D is TRBD2 (6 bases). This CDR3 is 12 amino acids long. With 5 bases removed from V and 8 bases from J, the gap between germline ends came to 10 bases. Per the germline V gene, CDR1 is SEHNR and CDR2 is FQNEAQ (reference sequence). The CDR3 here is CASSRSGYEQFF. CDR3 DNA sequence: TGTGCCAGCAGCCGAAGCGGGTATGAGCAGTTCTTC.

This chain connects TRBV10-3 to TRBJ2-7; maybe TRBD2 (6 bases). The CDR3 sequence is 13 residues long. The germline CDR1 and CDR2 sequences are ENHRY and SYGVKD. Trimming left V 6 bases short and J 3 bases short, with 12 bases between. CDR3: CAISPGDLYEQYF. CDR3 nucleotides: TGTGCCATCAGCCCGGGAGATCTCTACGAGCAGTACTTC.

V gene TRBV30 combines with J gene TRBJ1-4, with TRBD1 matching over 11 bases. V lost 5 bases, J lost 0 bases, and 8 bases stayed unmatched. This CDR3 is 17 amino acids long. The germline gives CDR1 GTSNPN, CDR2 SVGIG (reference sequence). CDR3 bases: TGTGCCTGGGGGGCCGGGACAGGGGGTTCAACTAATGAAAAACTGTTTTTT. It codes for CAWGAGTGGSTNEKLFF.

The rearrangement uses TRBV7-3 and TRBJ2-2; TRBD1 aligns across 7 bases. Looked up from germline, CDR1 is SGHTA and CDR2 is FQGTGA. V gave up 4 bases and J gave up 0 bases; unmatched junction bases: 11. The CDR3 is 18 residues long. CDR3 region: CASSYIRLTGPNTGELFF. CDR3 coding DNA: TGTGCCAGCAGCTATATCCGCTTGACAGGGCCGAACACCGGGGAGCTGTTTTTT.

This sequence joins TRBV11-1 and TRBJ2-7, with a tentative D call TRBD2 (5 bases). Per the germline V gene, CDR1 is SGHAT and CDR2 is FQDESV (reference sequence). CDR3 length equals 13 residues. With 1 base removed from V and 2 bases from J, the gap between germline ends came to 6 bases. The CDR3 region has the DNA TGTGCCAGCAGCTTAGGAGCGGCCTACGAGCAGTACTTC. It encodes CASSLGAAYEQYF.

The V gene is TRBV2, the J gene TRBJ2-1; 7 bases fit TRBD2. The CDR3 has 16 amino acids. V trimming: 6 bases; J trimming: 2 bases; junction bases outside the gene matches: 10. CDR1 is SNHLY and CDR2 is FYNNEI in the germline V gene. CDR3: CASSVLASYAYNEQFF. CDR3 coding DNA: TGTGCCAGCAGCGTACTAGCGTCCTACGCCTACAATGAGCAGTTCTTC. The full variable domain, rest sourced from reference TRBV2 and TRBJ2-1, is EPEVTQTPSHQVTQMGQEVILRCVPISNHLYFYWYRQILGQKVEFLVSFYNNEISEKSEIFDDQFSVERPDGSNFTLKIRSTKLEDSAMYFCASSVLASYAYNEQFFGPGTRLTVL.

The chain is built from TRBV6-2 or TRBV6-3 and TRBJ1-2; TRBD1 might be the D (6 bases). The CDR3 covers 14 residues. The germline V and J ends were trimmed by 6 bases and 2 bases, with 13 bases remaining between them. Per the germline V gene, CDR1 is MNHEY and CDR2 is SVGEGT. The CDR3 coding sequence is TGTGCCAGCAGCCTGACAGGATCGAACTATGGCTACACCTTC. This encodes CASSLTGSNYGYTF.

This chain connects TRBV20-1 to TRBJ1-1; 8 nucleotides align to TRBD1. V was clipped by 2 bases and J by 11 bases; unmatched bases: 4. The CDR3 has 11 residues. The germline CDR1 and CDR2 sequences are DFQATT and SNEGSKA (reference sequence). The CDR3, as DNA: TGCAGTGCTAGAATCCGGGACAGGGCTTTCTTT. Amino acid sequence: CSARIRDRAFF.

CDR3 nucleotides: TGTGCCTGGGGGCGGGGGGGCCAGGGAGGCTCTGGGGCCAACGTCCTGACTTTC. As protein: CAWGRGGQGGSGANVLTF. V is TRBV30 and J is TRBJ2-6; 9 bases agree with TRBD2. CDR1 GTSNPN and CDR2 SVGIG come from the germline V gene (reference sequence). The CDR3 has 18 amino acids. V lost 5 bases to trimming and J lost 0 bases; unmatched junction nucleotides: 11.

The rearrangement uses TRBV7-8 and TRBJ2-2, with unresolved D. Trimming shortened V by 6 bases and J by 1 base, and 12 bases separated the two germline ends. The CDR3 runs to 15 residues. Looked up from germline, CDR1 is SGHVS and CDR2 is FQNEAQ. The CDR3 loop reads CASSHLGQNTGELFF. The CDR3 bases are TGTGCCAGCAGTCACCTTGGGCAGAACACCGGGGAGCTGTTTTTT.

The CDR3, as DNA: TGTGCCTGGATGTTACCCGGGGGCAATGAGCAGTTCTTC. This translates into CAWMLPGGNEQFF. The chain links TRBV30 to TRBJ2-1, with D possibly being TRBD2 (6 bases). This CDR3 spans 13 amino acids. Germline V gene sequence: CDR1 GTSNPN, CDR2 SVGIG (reference sequence). V was clipped by 4 bases and J by 6 bases, with 13 bases between them.

The chain employs TRBV13 and TRBJ1-6; D is unclear. The germline CDR1 and CDR2 sequences are PRHDT and FYEKMQ (reference sequence). The V and J ends lost 9 bases and 9 bases respectively, with 18 bases between them. The CDR3 covers 14 residues. CDR3 protein: CASYLEGSGSPLHF. In nucleotides, the CDR3 is TGTGCCAGTTATCTCGAGGGTTCGGGTTCACCCCTCCACTTT.

The CDR3 protein is CASRSLAGGWGEQYV. The DNA for the CDR3 is TGTGCCAGCAGATCACTAGCGGGAGGCTGGGGTGAGCAGTACGTC. The chain links TRBV6-5 to TRBJ2-7; 12 bases match TRBD2. There are 15 residues in the CDR3. In germline, CDR1 is MNHEY, CDR2 SVGAGI. Trimming removed 6 bases from V and 7 bases from J; junction bases left unmatched: 10.

This chain uses TRBV10-3 with TRBJ1-2; tentatively, D is TRBD1 (6 bases). V shed 7 bases and J shed 7 bases, with 16 bases lying between them. The CDR3 totals 13 residues. Germline V lookup: CDR1 ENHRY, CDR2 SYGVKD. The CDR3 DNA is TGTGCCATCACGACCTCGGGAGGGGGTGGCTACACCTTC. Translated, it gives CAITTSGGGGYTF.

This chain uses TRBV30 with TRBJ2-7; D is undetermined. The germline gives CDR1 GTSNPN, CDR2 SVGIG (reference sequence). The V and J ends lost 5 bases and 3 bases respectively, with 8 bases between them. This CDR3 region has 11 residues. As DNA, the CDR3 is TGTGCCTGGTCATCTAACTACGAGCAGTACGTC. This translates into CAWSSNYEQYV.

The chain carries TRBV15 and TRBJ1-2, with TRBD1 matching 7 bases. The length of the CDR3 is 16 residues. With 4 bases clipped from V and 8 bases from J, the junction kept 16 bases outside the gene matches. CDR1 and CDR2 from the germline V gene are LNHNV and YYDKDF (reference sequence). The CDR3 sequence: CATSTLDRTGDLGYTF. In DNA form, the CDR3 reads TGTGCCACCAGCACCCTGGACAGGACAGGAGATTTGGGCTACACCTTC.